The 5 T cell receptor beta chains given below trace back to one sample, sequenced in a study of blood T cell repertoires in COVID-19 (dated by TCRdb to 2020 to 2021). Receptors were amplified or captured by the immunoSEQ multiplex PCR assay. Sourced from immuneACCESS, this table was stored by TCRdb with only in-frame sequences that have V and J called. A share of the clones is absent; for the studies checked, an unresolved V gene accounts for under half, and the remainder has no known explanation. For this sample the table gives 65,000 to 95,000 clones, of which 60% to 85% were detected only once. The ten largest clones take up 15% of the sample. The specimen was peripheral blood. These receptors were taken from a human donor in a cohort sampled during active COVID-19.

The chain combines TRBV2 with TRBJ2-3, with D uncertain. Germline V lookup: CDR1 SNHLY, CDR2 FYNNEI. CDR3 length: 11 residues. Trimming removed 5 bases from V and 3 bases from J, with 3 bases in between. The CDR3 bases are TGTGCCAGCAGTCAGACAGATACGCAGTATTTT. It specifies CASSQTDTQYF.

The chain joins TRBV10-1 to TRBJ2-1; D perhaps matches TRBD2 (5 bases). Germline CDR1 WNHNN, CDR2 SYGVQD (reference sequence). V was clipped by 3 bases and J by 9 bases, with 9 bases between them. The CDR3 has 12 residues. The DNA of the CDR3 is TGCGCCAGCAGTGATGGTCTAGCTGAGCAGTTCTTC. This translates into CASSDGLAEQFF.

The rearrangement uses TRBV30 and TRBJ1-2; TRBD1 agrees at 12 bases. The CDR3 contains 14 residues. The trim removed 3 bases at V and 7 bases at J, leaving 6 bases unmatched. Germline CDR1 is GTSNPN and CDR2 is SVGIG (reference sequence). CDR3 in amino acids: CAWSPGQGASGYTF. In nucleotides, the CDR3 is TGTGCCTGGAGCCCGGGACAGGGGGCCTCTGGCTACACCTTC.

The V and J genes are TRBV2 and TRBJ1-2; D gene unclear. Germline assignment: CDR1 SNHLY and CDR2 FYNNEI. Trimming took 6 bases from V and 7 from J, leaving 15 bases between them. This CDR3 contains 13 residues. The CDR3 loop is CASSDLPQGGYTF. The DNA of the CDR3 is TGTGCCAGCAGCGACTTACCCCAAGGTGGCTACACCTTC.

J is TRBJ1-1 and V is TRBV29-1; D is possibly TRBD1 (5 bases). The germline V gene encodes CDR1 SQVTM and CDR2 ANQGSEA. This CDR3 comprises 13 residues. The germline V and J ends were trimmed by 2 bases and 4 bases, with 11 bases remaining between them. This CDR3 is CSVEQGYGTEAFF. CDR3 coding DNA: TGCAGCGTTGAACAGGGTTACGGCACTGAAGCTTTCTTT.